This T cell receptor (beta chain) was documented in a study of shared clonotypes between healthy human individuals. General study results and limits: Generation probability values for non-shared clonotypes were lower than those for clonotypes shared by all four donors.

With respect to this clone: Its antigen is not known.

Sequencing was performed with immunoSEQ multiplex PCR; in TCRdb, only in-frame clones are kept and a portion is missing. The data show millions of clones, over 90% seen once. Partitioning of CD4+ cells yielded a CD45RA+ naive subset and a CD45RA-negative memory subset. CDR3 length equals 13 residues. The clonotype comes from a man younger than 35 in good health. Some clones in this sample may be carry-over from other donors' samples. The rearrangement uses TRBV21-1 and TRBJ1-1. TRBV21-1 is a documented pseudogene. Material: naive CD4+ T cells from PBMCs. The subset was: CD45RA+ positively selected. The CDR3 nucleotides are TGTGGGGGGGAGATTTACGTCGACACTGAAGCTTTCTTT. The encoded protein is CGGEIYVDTEAFF.